This T cell receptor beta chain emerged from a study of persistence of HIV-infected CD4 T cells. Points from the study as a whole: CMV- and Gag-responding cells had lower TCRbeta richness than CD3/CD28-responding cells.

Details on this clone: Its antigen is still unknown.

Sequencing used immunoSEQ version 4 in survey mode. Template was genomic DNA at approximately 10 ng/uL, with up to about 1 ug used per sample. Data came from immunoSEQ multiplex PCR; TCRdb stores just in-frame clones and leaves some out. The profile shows some 28,000 clones, around 80% of them singletons. Stimulation used about 10 ug/mL lysate from CMV-infected fibroblasts. CD40L-negative CD69-negative CD45RO-high memory CD4+ T cells were sorted as populations depleted of antigen-responding cells. Before stimulation, PBMCs underwent CD8+ T cell depletion. Anti-CD28/CD49d costimulation, CD40-blocking antibody and enfuvirtide were given to CD8-depleted PBMCs for 18 hours. CDR3 length: 11 residues. V shed 0 bases and J shed 6 bases, with 3 bases lying between them. Per germline, CDR1 SGHDN and CDR2 FVKESK.

The chain employs TRBV14 and TRBJ2-7, with D unclear. This TCR was sampled from an adult man with HIV who was CMV-seropositive. The material was CD4+ T cells sorted from PBMCs after approximately 19-hour stimulation, obtained from a patient who received antiretroviral therapy. DNA of the CDR3: TGTGCCAGCAGCCAAGAATTCGAGCAGTACTTC. Encoded protein: CASSQEFEQYF.